These 12 T cell receptor beta chains share one sample of origin, sequenced in a study of T-cell reconstitution after alpha-beta-depleted transplantation in children. Construction of the TCRbeta library involved unique molecular identifiers. MiXCR, applied by TCRdb to the PCR reads, yields one record per CDR3 protein. This repertoire shows around 140,000 distinct CDR3 sequences, 8% to 10% found once; its top ten account for over 15%. Specimen: PBMCs, mostly from graft donor cells, collected 180 days after TCRalphabeta/CD19-depleted stem cell transplant. The receptors derive from a female patient aged 2 to 10 who had a stem cell transplant for congenital amegakaryocytic thrombocytopenia, so the T cells may come from the graft donor.

The table lists this clonotype with many counts. V is TRBV11-2 and J is TRBJ2-7; D may correspond to TRBD1 or TRBD2 (5 bases each). Germline V CDR1 and CDR2: SGHAT, FQNNGV. The CDR3 runs to 13 residues. Between the trimmed V and J ends, which lost 3 bases and 5 bases, there was a span of 11 bases. The CDR3 spells CASSFFRDDEQYF. CDR3 nucleotide sequence: TGTGCCAGCAGCTTCTTCCGGGACGACGAGCAGTACTTC.

A few counts support this clonotype. This sequence joins TRBV4-1 and TRBJ1-4, with 8 bases matching TRBD1. V lost 1 base, J lost 8 bases, and 9 bases stayed unmatched. Germline V gene sequence: CDR1 MGHRA, CDR2 YSYEKL. CDR3 length: 16 residues. The CDR3 reads CASSQVVPRGREKLFF. In DNA form, the CDR3 reads TGCGCCAGCAGCCAAGTAGTCCCCAGGGGGCGGGAAAAACTGTTTTTT.

This clonotype was detected ten times or more. This rearrangement joins TRBV3-1 to TRBJ2-1; D is uncertain. The CDR3 consists of 11 residues. CDR1 and CDR2 (germline): LGHDT, YNNKEL (reference sequence). The V end was cut by 2 bases, the J end by 9 bases, with 5 bases between. The CDR3 sequence: CASSQTGEQFF. The CDR3 DNA sequence: TGTGCCAGCAGCCAAACGGGTGAGCAGTTCTTC.

This clonotype showed up just a few times. V is TRBV20-1 and J is TRBJ2-7, with D maybe TRBD1 (6 bases). This CDR3 comprises 12 residues. Trimming removed 3 bases at V and 4 bases at J, with 10 bases between. CDR1 and CDR2 from the germline V gene are DFQATT and SNEGSKA (reference sequence). CDR3 DNA sequence: TGCAGTGCTAGCTACAGGGCTTACGAGCAGTACTTC. Its translation: CSASYRAYEQYF.

This clonotype has a count of ten or more. The rearrangement uses TRBV5-1 and TRBJ2-1; TRBD2 matches 8 bases. Unmatched junction bases numbered 9, after V lost 4 bases and J lost 6 bases. This CDR3 region has 15 residues. CDR1 SGHRS and CDR2 YFSETQ come from the germline V gene. The CDR3 protein is CASSVPGLVANEQFF. CDR3 in DNA: TGCGCCAGCAGCGTCCCGGGACTAGTGGCCAATGAGCAGTTCTTC.

In this sample, this clonotype turned up many times. V and J are TRBV28 and TRBJ2-3; D perhaps matches TRBD2 (6 bases). V was cut by 0 bases and J by 4 bases, with 11 bases left in between. Germline CDR1 reads MDHEN; CDR2 reads SYDVKM. The CDR3 consists of 15 residues. For the CDR3, the DNA is TGTGCCAGCAGTTTATGGGCGGGGCGGTCAGATACGCAGTATTTT. Protein sequence: CASSLWAGRSDTQYF. The whole variable domain, filled in from reference TRBV28 and TRBJ2-3, reads DVKVTQSSRYLVKRTGEKVFLECVQDMDHENMFWYRQDPGLGLRLIYFSYDVKMKEKGDIPEGYSVSREKKERFSLILESASTNQTSMYLCASSLWAGRSDTQYFGPGTRLTVL.

In this sample, this clonotype turned up a few times. The V and J genes are TRBV12-3 or TRBV12-4 and TRBJ2-7; 12 nucleotides align to TRBD1. The V segment lost 5 bases and the J segment 2 bases; nucleotides outside the gene matches: 13. The CDR3 runs 18 residues. The CDR3 bases are TGTGCCAGCAGTACCGGGACAGGGGGCATTAGCGGAACCTACGAGCAGTACTTC. This codes for CASSTGTGGISGTYEQYF.

This clonotype has more than one count but fewer than ten. V is TRBV6-1 and J is TRBJ2-2; D is perhaps TRBD2 (5 bases). The CDR3 contains 15 residues. The germline V and J ends were trimmed by 6 bases and 4 bases, with 15 bases remaining between them. Germline V CDR1 and CDR2: MNHNS, SASEGT. The CDR3, as DNA: TGTGCCAGCAGCCTTACGTTTGGGAGCACCGGGGAGCTGTTTTTT. This translates into CASSLTFGSTGELFF.

The chain combines TRBV5-4 with TRBJ2-1; 10 bases line up with TRBD2. J was trimmed by 1 base and V by 4 bases; bases with no gene match: 5. The germline gives CDR1 SGHNT, CDR2 YYREEE (reference sequence). The CDR3 covers 16 residues. As DNA, the CDR3 is TGTGCCAGCAGCCAACTAGCGGGGATATCCTACAATGAGCAGTTCTTC. Translation: CASSQLAGISYNEQFF.

This clonotype has ten or more counts. The chain joins TRBV9 to TRBJ2-1, with TRBD2 identical over 7 bases. The CDR3 consists of 15 residues. The germline gives CDR1 SGDLS, CDR2 YYNGEE. After removal of 3 bases from V and 2 bases from J, the junction contained 5 bases not matched to a gene. As DNA, the CDR3 is TGTGCCAGCAGCGCGAGCGGGACCCCCTACAATGAGCAGTTCTTC. Its translation: CASSASGTPYNEQFF.

Of note for this clonotype: A much larger clone differs from this one at a single base, so this may be a read error. The chain joins TRBV20-1 to TRBJ2-7, with 7 bases identical to TRBD2. The ends lost 6 bases at V and 3 bases at J; junction bases unmatched: 11. This CDR3 is built from 14 residues. The germline gives CDR1 DFQATT, CDR2 SNEGSKA (reference sequence). CDR3 DNA: TGCAGTGCGATTACTAGCGTGAGTAGCTACGAGCAGTACTTC. Translating it yields CSAITSVSSYEQYF.

V and J are TRBV28 and TRBJ2-3; D gene unclear. Germline V CDR1 and CDR2: MDHEN, SYDVKM. With 6 bases removed from V and 0 bases from J, the gap between germline ends came to 13 bases. The length of the CDR3 is 15 residues. CDR3 loop: CASSPHSPSTDTQYF. The CDR3 nucleotides read TGTGCCAGCAGCCCCCACAGCCCTAGCACAGATACGCAGTATTTT.